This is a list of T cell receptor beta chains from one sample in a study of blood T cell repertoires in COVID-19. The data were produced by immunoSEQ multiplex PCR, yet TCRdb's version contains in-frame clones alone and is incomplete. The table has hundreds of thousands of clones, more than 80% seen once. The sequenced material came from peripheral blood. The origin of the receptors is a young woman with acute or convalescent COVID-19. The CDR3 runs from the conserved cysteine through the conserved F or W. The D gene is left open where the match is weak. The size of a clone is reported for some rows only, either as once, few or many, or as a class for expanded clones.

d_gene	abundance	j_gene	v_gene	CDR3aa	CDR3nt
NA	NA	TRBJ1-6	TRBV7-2	CASSVTGDNSPLHF	TGTGCCAGCAGCGTAACAGGCGATAATTCACCCCTCCACTTT
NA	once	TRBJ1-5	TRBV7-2	CASSKDRISGQPQHF	TGTGCCAGCAGCAAAGACAGGATCTCAGGCCAGCCCCAGCATTTT
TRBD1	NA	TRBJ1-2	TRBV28	CASSFGNMGQGGYTF	TGTGCCAGCAGTTTTGGTAACATGGGACAGGGGGGCTACACCTTC
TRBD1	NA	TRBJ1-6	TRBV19	CASRPGQGRSPLHF	TGTGCCAGTAGACCGGGACAGGGGCGGTCACCCCTCCACTTT
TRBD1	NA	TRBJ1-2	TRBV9	CASSVDLAGGNYGYTF	TGTGCCAGCAGCGTAGATCTGGCAGGGGGGAACTATGGCTACACCTTC
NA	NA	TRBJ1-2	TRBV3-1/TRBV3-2	CASSQGKGGYTF	TGTGCCAGCAGCCAGGGTAAGGGGGGCTACACCTTC
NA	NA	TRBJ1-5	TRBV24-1	CATSVAGPHQPQHF	TGTGCCACCAGTGTCGCAGGCCCTCATCAGCCCCAGCATTTT
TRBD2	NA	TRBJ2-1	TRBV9	CASSLGTNSYNEQFF	TGTGCCAGCAGCCTAGGGACTAACTCCTACAATGAGCAGTTCTTC
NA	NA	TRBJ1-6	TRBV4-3	CASSQGPGDNSPLHF	TGCGCCAGCAGCCAAGGCCCAGGGGATAATTCACCCCTCCACTTT
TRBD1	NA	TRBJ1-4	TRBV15	CATSRGGLDRATNEKLFF	TGTGCCACCAGCAGGGGGGGCCTAGACAGGGCCACTAATGAAAAACTGTTTTTT
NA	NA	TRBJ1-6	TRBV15	CATSREVQGSPLHF	TGTGCCACCAGCAGAGAGGTGCAGGGATCACCCCTCCACTTT
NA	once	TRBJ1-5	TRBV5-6	CASSRRHTGTQPQHF	TGTGCCAGCAGCCGACGTCACACGGGTACTCAGCCCCAGCATTTT
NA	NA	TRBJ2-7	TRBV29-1	CSVAGTPTRSEWQYF	TGCAGCGTTGCAGGGACTCCAACAAGATCCGAATGGCAGTACTTC
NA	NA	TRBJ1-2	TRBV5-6	CASSLDRREWGYTF	TGTGCCAGCAGCTTGGATAGAAGGGAGTGGGGCTACACCTTC